This T cell receptor (beta chain) was identified during a study of T cell responses to AZD1222 COVID-19 vaccine. Whole-study context: Second-dose intervals near 4 or 12 weeks were combined. Findings of the study overall: In a largely white British group with more females than males, clonal diversity was possibly underestimated. Spike as a whole was targeted by vaccine-associated CD4 TCRs, dominant at 160-218 and 743-854. Repertoire collection took place solely once the T cell response had peaked.

Data came from immunoSEQ multiplex PCR; TCRdb stores just in-frame clones and leaves some out. The sample records 100,000 or so clones, 70% to 90% being singletons. About this clone itself: Antigen specificity is unknown. The germline gene is not matched at one end of the junction; a read error may be the cause.

The clonotype originates from an adult in good health. The sequenced sample was peripheral blood, obtained on day 0 of AZD1222 vaccination.

CDR3 in DNA: TGTGCCAGCAGCCTAGCGAATACTAACTATGGCTACACCTTC. Translating it yields CASSLANTNYGYTF. V usage is TRBV7-2 and J usage is TRBJ1-2; D gene unclear. The germline CDR1 and CDR2 sequences are SGHTA and FQGNSA. The CDR3 extends over 14 amino acids.